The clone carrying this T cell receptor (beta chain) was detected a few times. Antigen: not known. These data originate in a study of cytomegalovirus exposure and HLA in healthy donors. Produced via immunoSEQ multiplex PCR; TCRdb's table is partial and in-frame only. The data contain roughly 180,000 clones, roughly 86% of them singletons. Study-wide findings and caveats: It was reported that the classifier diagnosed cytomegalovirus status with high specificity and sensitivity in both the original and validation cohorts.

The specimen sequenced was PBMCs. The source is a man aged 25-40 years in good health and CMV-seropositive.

CDR3 residues: CASSVANTIYF. DNA for the CDR3: TGTGCCAGCAGTGTGGCAAACACCATATATTTT. The chain couples TRBV25-1 to TRBJ1-3, with unresolved D. The CDR3 sequence is 11 residues long. Germline assignment: CDR1 MGHDK and CDR2 SYGVNS. Deletions cut 4 bases from V and 6 bases from J, with 4 bases between.